This is a list of T cell receptor beta chains from one sample in a study of T cell changes during pregnancy in multiple sclerosis. The protocol was immunoSEQ multiplex PCR, while the TCRdb copy is restricted to in-frame clones and leaves out a portion. Of approximately 46,000 clones listed, 75% to 90% are singletons. The source was CD8+ T cells from peripheral blood mononuclear cells, collected in the second trimester of pregnancy. These receptors were taken from a female donor with multiple sclerosis, enrolled in a pregnancy study. Both conserved end residues are part of each CDR3. Fields, in order: V gene, CDR3 protein.

V: TRBV27
CDR3: CASSFSGNTEAFF

V: TRBV7-2
CDR3: CASSFGLEQFF

V: TRBV4-1
CDR3: CASSQDPPSGELFF

V: TRBV11-1
CDR3: CASSLGPGGELFF

V: TRBV10-3
CDR3: CAITSGGVNEQFF

V: TRBV13
CDR3: CASSPNRGRGIGPGELFF

V: TRBV7-9
CDR3: CASSPGVAVYEQYF

V: TRBV5-1
CDR3: CATNPGQSSTDTQYF

V: TRBV5-1
CDR3: CASSLGHPGQGSYEQYF

V: TRBV6-6
CDR3: CASSYWQKETQYF

V: TRBV7-9
CDR3: CASSFLSRDNTGELFF

V: TRBV19
CDR3: CASSIAAGSYNEQFF

V: TRBV2
CDR3: CASRTGLYTGELFF

V: TRBV30
CDR3: CAWSTLGSGANVLTF

V: TRBV6-5
CDR3: CASSYSNVGSSYEQYF

V: TRBV7-9
CDR3: CASSLPGVSYEQYF

V: TRBV27
CDR3: CASSLQGTYEQYF

V: TRBV9
CDR3: CASSQRTSGVLSTNEQFF

V: TRBV7-2
CDR3: CASSLDASGTTNQPQHF

V: TRBV7-3
CDR3: CASSLGTGLSTDTQYF

V: TRBV27
CDR3: CASSPGTSGDEQFF

V: TRBV19
CDR3: CATSLYRDNQPQHF

V: TRBV19
CDR3: CASSISLWQDNRYDQPQHF

V: TRBV6-1
CDR3: CASSERQDGKTQYF

V: TRBV6-1
CDR3: CASSESPLNNMNTEAFF

V: TRBV27
CDR3: CASSLGGPAYEQYF

V: TRBV29-1
CDR3: CSVEDAGGMGEKLFF

V: TRBV19
CDR3: CATPPRGSYEQYF

V: TRBV16
CDR3: CASSQLDSPNTGELFF

V: TRBV4-1
CDR3: CASSQVSGDYEQYF

V: TRBV4-2
CDR3: CASSPDEKLFF

V: TRBV25-1
CDR3: CASSEVGGGYGYTF

V: TRBV2
CDR3: CASSDPGHQPLHF

V: TRBV2
CDR3: CASGLLDTQYF

V: TRBV30
CDR3: CAWSQVSSYNEQFF

V: TRBV6-1
CDR3: CASSEGQGSSYEQYF

V: TRBV10-2
CDR3: CASSEDSGSTDTQYF

V: TRBV10-3
CDR3: CAISEGGQGGNQPQHF

V: TRBV10-3
CDR3: CAITTGRAGSPLHF

V: TRBV7-9
CDR3: CAGEDPANTGELFF

V: TRBV29-1
CDR3: CSVQQGEGTEAFF

V: TRBV5-6
CDR3: CASSLGSQPQHF

V: TRBV5-6
CDR3: CASSFISRPEQFF

V: TRBV13
CDR3: CASSNLGGQGSYEQYF

V: TRBV13
CDR3: CASSLAGDTQYF

V: TRBV6-5
CDR3: CASSYPVQYF

V: TRBV14
CDR3: CASSRLTENTGELFF

V: TRBV7-9
CDR3: CASSLPDRANGNTIYF

V: TRBV6-6
CDR3: CATSLGLNTEAFF